This T cell receptor beta chain emerged from a study of human T cells and chemical hapten exposure. Study-wide background: The variation in per-sample TCR yields arose mainly from small differences in pooled library volumes.

Time point indicated: patch test 3, about 24 weeks after DPC sensitization. Treatment indicated: therapeutic diphenylcyclopropenone sensitization with weekly scalp DPC. MiXCR was run by TCRdb on the RACE reads, yielding one entry per CDR3 protein. Here the sample spans around 150,000 distinct CDR3 sequences, roughly 26% being singletons. The clonotype originates from a young woman with alopecia areata. Some clones in this sample may be carry-over from other donors' samples. Sequenced here: whole blood, sampled in connection with sensitization to the hapten diphenylcyclopropenone (DPC).

In DNA, the CDR3 is TGCGCCAGCAGCCAAGACGGAGCCTCCTACGAGCAGTACTTC. This sequence encodes CASSQDGASYEQYF. The V call is TRBV4-3, the J call TRBJ2-7; D gene ambiguous. Trimming took 0 bases from V and 0 from J, leaving 6 bases between them. Germline V lookup: CDR1 LGHNA, CDR2 YSLEER. The CDR3 totals 14 residues.